The rows below give T cell receptor beta chains drawn from one sample of a study of long-term antiretroviral therapy in people with HIV. Repertoires were generated with immunoSEQ multiplex PCR, while TCRdb's copy carries only in-frame clones and drops some. This table holds around 19,000 clones, around three quarters found once. The specimen was unsorted PBMCs, collected 2.9 years after starting antiretroviral therapy. The receptor source for this set is a woman in her 30s with HIV. Each CDR3 is given with its conserved first and last residue. The order of the fields is J gene, V gene, CDR3 protein.

>TRBJ2-7|TRBV7-8
CASSLEPGIRLSSSYEQYF
>TRBJ1-3|TRBV21-1
CASSRPHRVSGNTIYF
>TRBJ2-2|TRBV9
CASSVVGSELFF
>TRBJ2-1|TRBV5-6
CASSFEGQGTNEQFF
>TRBJ1-3|TRBV10-3
CATTGPLWSGNTIYF
>TRBJ2-7|TRBV30
CAWSDRGASWTAYEQYF
>TRBJ1-3|TRBV5-1
CASSSEGSGNTIYF
>TRBJ1-2|TRBV30
CAWSVGPRGYTF
>TRBJ2-7|TRBV30
CASAGGTGPYEQYF
>TRBJ1-2|TRBV2
CATLLAGHLPNYGYTF
>TRBJ1-6|TRBV9
CASSVGTNSPLHF
>TRBJ1-5|TRBV5-1
CASSAGSPSGNQPQHF
>TRBJ2-3|TRBV5-6
CASSLGQGSLDTQYF
>TRBJ2-2|TRBV7-9
CASSFFGSVNTGELFF
>TRBJ2-7|TRBV5-4
CASTTLWGNEQYF
>TRBJ1-1|TRBV6-1
CASSAQGQGETEAFF
>TRBJ1-3|TRBV7-9
CASSLRQGTVLDSGNTIYF
>TRBJ1-3|TRBV11-2
CASSPGTKDSGNTIYF
>TRBJ1-1|TRBV5-6
CASSQGGTEAFF
>TRBJ2-2|TRBV7-6
CASSLGEFAGELFF
>TRBJ2-3|TRBV9
CASSVGTPTTDTQYF
>TRBJ2-3|TRBV6-5
CASSPPGGLADTQYF
>TRBJ1-2|TRBV13
CASSEDRVFGYTF
>TRBJ2-3|TRBV12-5
CASGLPGVVTDTQYF
>TRBJ2-7|TRBV6-1
CASSGSGTGAYEQYF
>TRBJ1-1|TRBV19
CVSSIGVSEAFF
>TRBJ2-3|TRBV5-6
CASRLRHPPDTQYF
>TRBJ2-3|TRBV7-2
CASSNGISTDTQYF
>TRBJ1-3|TRBV19
CASSPRDLTGNTIYF
>TRBJ1-3|TRBV6-5
CASSYGTGNSGNTIYF
>TRBJ1-4|TRBV25-1
CASSESGPPNEKLFF
>TRBJ2-2|TRBV7-6
CASSLDRGQTGELFF
>TRBJ1-1|TRBV6-1
CASSEFGAWDTEAFF
>TRBJ2-3|TRBV2
CASRSTVTDTQYF
>TRBJ1-2|TRBV6-6
CASSYDADSIYGYTF
>TRBJ1-3|TRBV6-1
CASSRQGAGNTIYF
>TRBJ1-2|TRBV2
CASSGTGGYGYTF
>TRBJ1-6|TRBV6-1
CASELLNDSPLHF
>TRBJ1-2|TRBV19
CASSIKSRNALIPYGYTF
>TRBJ2-3|TRBV2
CASSERTYTDTQYF
>TRBJ2-3|TRBV10-2
CASSERGGTRTDTQYF
>TRBJ2-3|TRBV7-9
CASSFQRGGADTQYF